This T cell receptor (beta chain) was sequenced for a study of vaccination effects on CD4 cells after COVID-19. In the study overall: Participants received two doses of either the BNT162b2 or mRNA-1273 vaccine.

The ViraFEST assay expanded antigen-specific CD4+ T cells with viral peptide pools before sequencing. The authors isolated CD4+ T cells after roughly 10 days of culture. None of the vaccinated had previously contracted SARS-CoV-2, and their nucleocapsid antibodies tested negative. Details on this clone: Its antigen is not identified.

General study findings and limits: The study got few convalescent patients and did not collect any early post-infection timepoints.

Clones were read by immunoSEQ multiplex PCR, and TCRdb kept only the in-frame ones, dropping some. The table includes approximately 74,000 clones, approximately 75% detected once. This CDR3 region has 14 residues. Germline values: CDR1 LNHDA, CDR2 SQIVND (reference sequence). The V gene lost 3 bases and the J gene lost 0 bases, with 6 bases spanning the gap. V usage is TRBV19 and J usage is TRBJ1-3; the D is unclear. The sequence came from a human donor who received a COVID-19 vaccine. Specimen: CD4+ T cells from PBMCs cultured with HCoV-NL63 spike peptides, collected before COVID-19 vaccination. The CDR3 DNA is TGTGCCAGTAGTATTAGCAGCTCTGGAAACACCATATATTTT. The encoded protein is CASSISSSGNTIYF.